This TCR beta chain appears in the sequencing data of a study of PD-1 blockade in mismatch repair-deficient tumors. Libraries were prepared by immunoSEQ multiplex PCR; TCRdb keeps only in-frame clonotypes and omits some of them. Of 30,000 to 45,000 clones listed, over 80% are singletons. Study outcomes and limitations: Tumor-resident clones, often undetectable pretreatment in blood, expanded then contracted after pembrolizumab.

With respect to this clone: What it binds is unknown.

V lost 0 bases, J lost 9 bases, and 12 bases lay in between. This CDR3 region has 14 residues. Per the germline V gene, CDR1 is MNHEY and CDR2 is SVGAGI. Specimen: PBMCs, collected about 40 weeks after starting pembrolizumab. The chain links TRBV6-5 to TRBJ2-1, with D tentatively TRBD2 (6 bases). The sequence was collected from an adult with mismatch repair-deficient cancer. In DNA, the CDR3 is TGTGCCAGCAGTTACTCCGGCGGGAAGAGTGAGCAGTTCTTC. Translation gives CASSYSGGKSEQFF.